Listed below are T cell receptor beta chains from one sample, sequenced in a study of blood T cell repertoires in COVID-19. Using immunoSEQ multiplex PCR, the repertoire was profiled, and TCRdb retains in-frame clones only, with some absent. Of about 140,000 clones in the sample, approximately 80% were seen once. The sample was PBMCs or T cells enriched from blood (not recorded which). The source of these receptors is a woman under 30 who had been exposed to COVID-19. The CDR3 runs from the conserved cysteine through the conserved F or W. Each record gives: clone size, J gene, D gene, V gene, CDR3 DNA, CDR3 protein. A D gene is named only where the DNA matches it firmly. The listing skips clone size in some rows; elsewhere it reads once, few, many or a size class.

clone size: once
J gene: TRBJ2-1
D gene: .
V gene: TRBV20-1
CDR3 DNA: TGCAGTGCCACAGGTTTTGATGAGCAGTTCTTC
CDR3 protein: CSATGFDEQFF

clone size: .
J gene: TRBJ2-3
D gene: .
V gene: TRBV5-1
CDR3 DNA: TGCGCCAGCAGCTTGGATGGGGGCACAGGGGATACGCAGTATTTT
CDR3 protein: CASSLDGGTGDTQYF

clone size: once
J gene: TRBJ2-7
D gene: .
V gene: TRBV18
CDR3 DNA: TGTGCCAGCTCACCACTGGACCACAGGGCGGCCGAGCAGTACTTC
CDR3 protein: CASSPLDHRAAEQYF

clone size: .
J gene: TRBJ1-1
D gene: .
V gene: TRBV5-4
CDR3 DNA: TGTGCCAGCAGCACGGCAGGGAGGATGAACACTGAAGCTTTCTTT
CDR3 protein: CASSTAGRMNTEAFF

clone size: once
J gene: TRBJ2-7
D gene: .
V gene: TRBV7-9
CDR3 DNA: TGTGCCAGCAGCTTCTTTACCTCAGGTCTCGAGCAGTACTTC
CDR3 protein: CASSFFTSGLEQYF

clone size: once
J gene: TRBJ1-4
D gene: TRBD1
V gene: TRBV11-2
CDR3 DNA: TGTGCCAGCACTCACAGGGGGCTTAAGAAAAAACTGTTTTTT
CDR3 protein: CASTHRGLKKKLFF

clone size: .
J gene: TRBJ1-1
D gene: .
V gene: TRBV7-6
CDR3 DNA: TGTGCCAGCAGCGGAGGACAGAGGAACACTGAAGCTTTCTTT
CDR3 protein: CASSGGQRNTEAFF

clone size: .
J gene: TRBJ1-1
D gene: .
V gene: TRBV10-1
CDR3 DNA: TGCGCCAGCAGTGATATCGGACAGTTTTTCTTT
CDR3 protein: CASSDIGQFFF

clone size: .
J gene: TRBJ2-2
D gene: .
V gene: TRBV28
CDR3 DNA: TGTGCCAGCAGTGGGAGCCTCGGGGAGCTGTTTTTT
CDR3 protein: CASSGSLGELFF

clone size: .
J gene: TRBJ1-4
D gene: .
V gene: TRBV10-3
CDR3 DNA: TGTGCCATCAGTGAGTCTCAGGGTCGCGAAAAACTGTTTTTT
CDR3 protein: CAISESQGREKLFF

clone size: .
J gene: TRBJ1-1
D gene: .
V gene: TRBV4-3
CDR3 DNA: TGCGCCAGCAGCCAAGATTTAACCCCCGGGACACGGAATGAAGCTTTCTTT
CDR3 protein: CASSQDLTPGTRNEAFF

clone size: .
J gene: TRBJ2-5
D gene: TRBD2
V gene: TRBV2
CDR3 DNA: TGTGCCAGCAGTGGGGGTAGCGGGAGGTCAGAGACCCAGTACTTC
CDR3 protein: CASSGGSGRSETQYF

clone size: .
J gene: TRBJ1-1
D gene: .
V gene: TRBV11-1
CDR3 DNA: TGTGCCAGCAGCTTAGCCCCATCGAACACTGAAGCTTTCTTT
CDR3 protein: CASSLAPSNTEAFF

clone size: .
J gene: TRBJ2-3
D gene: .
V gene: TRBV3-1/TRBV3-2
CDR3 DNA: TGTGCCAGCAGCCGAGACAGAAGCACAGATACGCAGTATTTT
CDR3 protein: CASSRDRSTDTQYF

clone size: .
J gene: TRBJ2-1
D gene: TRBD1
V gene: TRBV9
CDR3 DNA: TGTGCCAGCAGCGGCCGGGACAGGTTCTACAATGAGCAGTTCTTC
CDR3 protein: CASSGRDRFYNEQFF

clone size: .
J gene: TRBJ1-1
D gene: TRBD1
V gene: TRBV9
CDR3 DNA: TGTGCCAGCAGCAAGGGACAGGGAGGTCTCTCTGAAGCTTTCTTT
CDR3 protein: CASSKGQGGLSEAFF

clone size: .
J gene: TRBJ1-3
D gene: .
V gene: TRBV28
CDR3 DNA: TGTGCCAGCAGTTTAGGTAGAACTCGTCGTCGTGGAAACACCATATATTTT
CDR3 protein: CASSLGRTRRRGNTIYF

clone size: .
J gene: TRBJ2-5
D gene: TRBD1
V gene: TRBV5-1
CDR3 DNA: TGCGCCAGCAGCTTGGGGGGACAGGGGGCTTTGGAGACCCAGTACTTC
CDR3 protein: CASSLGGQGALETQYF

clone size: .
J gene: TRBJ1-5
D gene: TRBD1
V gene: TRBV19
CDR3 DNA: TGTGCCAGTAGTATAAGACAGGGGGCTGATGGCAATCAGCCCCAGCATTTT
CDR3 protein: CASSIRQGADGNQPQHF

clone size: once
J gene: TRBJ1-2
D gene: .
V gene: TRBV6-2/TRBV6-3
CDR3 DNA: TGTGCCAGCAGTTACTCGACAGCTTTTAACTATGGCTACACCTTC
CDR3 protein: CASSYSTAFNYGYTF

clone size: .
J gene: TRBJ2-3
D gene: TRBD2
V gene: TRBV11-1
CDR3 DNA: TGTGCCAGCAGCTCTGGCGGGAGACTAGCCGGGGATACGCAGTATTTT
CDR3 protein: CASSSGGRLAGDTQYF

clone size: .
J gene: TRBJ2-3
D gene: .
V gene: TRBV7-8
CDR3 DNA: TGTGCCAGCAGCCAACGAGGCACAGATACGCAGTATTTT
CDR3 protein: CASSQRGTDTQYF

clone size: .
J gene: TRBJ2-7
D gene: .
V gene: TRBV30
CDR3 DNA: TGTGCCTGGAGTAAAGACAGTCTAGTGGGCGAGCAGTACTTC
CDR3 protein: CAWSKDSLVGEQYF

clone size: .
J gene: TRBJ2-5
D gene: TRBD1
V gene: TRBV7-7
CDR3 DNA: TGTGCCAGCAGCCAAGGGGGCTGGGAGACCCAGTACTTC
CDR3 protein: CASSQGGWETQYF

clone size: .
J gene: TRBJ2-6
D gene: TRBD1
V gene: TRBV9
CDR3 DNA: TGTGCCAGCAGCGGAAGCAGGGGGCGGGCTGGGGCCAACGTCCTGACTTTC
CDR3 protein: CASSGSRGRAGANVLTF

clone size: few
J gene: TRBJ1-5
D gene: .
V gene: TRBV2
CDR3 DNA: TGTGCCAGCAGTGGTCTGGCAGATTATCAGCCCCAGCATTTT
CDR3 protein: CASSGLADYQPQHF

clone size: .
J gene: TRBJ2-1
D gene: .
V gene: TRBV19
CDR3 DNA: TGTGCCAGTAGTATATTATACCCGCCAGGCGAGAATGAGCAGTTCTTC
CDR3 protein: CASSILYPPGENEQFF

clone size: .
J gene: TRBJ1-1
D gene: .
V gene: TRBV29-1
CDR3 DNA: TGCAGCGTTTGGGAAGGGAGCGGTGAAGCTTTCTTT
CDR3 protein: CSVWEGSGEAFF

clone size: .
J gene: TRBJ1-1
D gene: .
V gene: TRBV7-9
CDR3 DNA: TGTGCCAGCAGCCCACGTCGGGACACTGAAGCTTTCTTT
CDR3 protein: CASSPRRDTEAFF

clone size: once
J gene: TRBJ2-3
D gene: .
V gene: TRBV4-3
CDR3 DNA: TGCGCCAGCAGCCCCCTACTCCAACCTAGCACAGATACGCAGTATTTT
CDR3 protein: CASSPLLQPSTDTQYF

clone size: .
J gene: TRBJ2-1
D gene: .
V gene: TRBV5-6
CDR3 DNA: TGTGCCAGCAGCTACCCGAGAGGCGGCATAAATGAGCAGTTCTTC
CDR3 protein: CASSYPRGGINEQFF

clone size: .
J gene: TRBJ1-1
D gene: TRBD1
V gene: TRBV18
CDR3 DNA: TGTGCCAGCTCACGAAATGACAGGGTGCTCGGGAACACTGAAGCTTTCTTT
CDR3 protein: CASSRNDRVLGNTEAFF

clone size: .
J gene: TRBJ1-5
D gene: .
V gene: TRBV18
CDR3 DNA: TGTGCCAGCTCACCGGGCAGAAATCAGCCCCAGCATTTT
CDR3 protein: CASSPGRNQPQHF

clone size: .
J gene: TRBJ1-6
D gene: .
V gene: TRBV28
CDR3 DNA: TGTGCCAGCACCAGTGGACAGCCCATCTCGTGGGACTTT
CDR3 protein: CASTSGQPISWDF

clone size: .
J gene: TRBJ2-7
D gene: TRBD2
V gene: TRBV6-2/TRBV6-3
CDR3 DNA: TGTGCCAGCAGTTATAATAAGGCGGGAGCTTTCTACGAGCAGTACTTC
CDR3 protein: CASSYNKAGAFYEQYF

clone size: .
J gene: TRBJ2-1
D gene: .
V gene: TRBV20-1
CDR3 DNA: TGCAGTGCTCTTAAATACAATGAGCAGTTCTTC
CDR3 protein: CSALKYNEQFF

clone size: .
J gene: TRBJ2-1
D gene: .
V gene: TRBV19
CDR3 DNA: TGTGCCAGTAGCCCGACAGGAAACTATTACAATGAGCAGTTCTTC
CDR3 protein: CASSPTGNYYNEQFF

clone size: .
J gene: TRBJ2-1
D gene: TRBD2
V gene: TRBV11-2
CDR3 DNA: TGTGCCAGCAGCTTAGATGCCAGCGGGGGCTACAATGAGCAGTTCTTC
CDR3 protein: CASSLDASGGYNEQFF

clone size: .
J gene: TRBJ1-2
D gene: .
V gene: TRBV6-1
CDR3 DNA: TGTGCCAGCAGTGAAGCGCGGGGGCCCTATGGCTACACCTTC
CDR3 protein: CASSEARGPYGYTF

clone size: few
J gene: TRBJ2-3
D gene: .
V gene: TRBV5-8
CDR3 DNA: TGTGCCAGCAGCTTCCCGGACTACAGCACAGATACGCAGTATTTT
CDR3 protein: CASSFPDYSTDTQYF

clone size: .
J gene: TRBJ2-1
D gene: TRBD1
V gene: TRBV5-6
CDR3 DNA: TGTGCCAGCAGCTCCGGACAGGGTGGTAATGAGCAGTTCTTC
CDR3 protein: CASSSGQGGNEQFF

clone size: .
J gene: TRBJ1-1
D gene: TRBD1
V gene: TRBV19
CDR3 DNA: TGTGCCAGTAGACCTGAACAGGGGCAGCGTACTGAAGCTTTCTTT
CDR3 protein: CASRPEQGQRTEAFF

clone size: .
J gene: TRBJ1-5
D gene: .
V gene: TRBV2
CDR3 DNA: TGTGCCAGCAGTGAAGCCCAACCCCGGGTCACGCCCCAGCATTTT
CDR3 protein: CASSEAQPRVTPQHF

clone size: .
J gene: TRBJ2-7
D gene: .
V gene: TRBV21-1
CDR3 DNA: TGTGCCAGCAGCAAAGACCGTCCCCCCGGACAGGGGGCGATGTGCCACGAGCAGTACTTC
CDR3 protein: CASSKDRPPGQGAMCHEQYF